The rows below give T cell receptor beta chains drawn from one sample of a study of long-term antiretroviral therapy in people with HIV. Clones were read by immunoSEQ multiplex PCR, and TCRdb kept only the in-frame ones, dropping some. The sample holds about 21,000 clones, about 85% seen once. This specimen was unsorted PBMCs, taken 1.9 years after starting antiretroviral therapy. The receptors were sampled from a woman between 50 and 59 years old with HIV. CDR3s include the opening cysteine and the closing phenylalanine or tryptophan. The order of the fields is clone size, V gene, CDR3 protein. A clone size is listed for some rows: how often the clone was seen (once, few, many), or a class if it is expanded.

. | TRBV28 | CASSLGGTGSEKLFF
. | TRBV5-1 | CASSLTAGGNQPQHF
. | TRBV6-5 | CASSYRRAGADGYTF
once | TRBV30 | CAWADGNSGNTIYF
. | TRBV10-3 | CAISEQGTDQPQHF
. | TRBV7-2 | CASSLQTGVHGYTF
. | TRBV6-5 | CASSSTAGRAGNTIYF
few | TRBV19 | CASSSIVPYEQYF
once | TRBV2 | CASILAGGYNEQFF
. | TRBV18 | CASSRTGALNQPQHF
. | TRBV9 | CASSPTSSGNEQFF
. | TRBV4-2 | CASSQDSTVGGWGNSPLHF
few | TRBV4-3 | CASSQDPGQGTNTF
. | TRBV7-2 | CASSRNNAGELFF
. | TRBV19 | CASSKSETQYF
. | TRBV6-6 | CASSFQGSYGYTF
. | TRBV7-8 | CASLGRDTQYF
. | TRBV5-1 | CASSLGLGAGNTIYF
. | TRBV7-2 | CASSASGSANTGELFF
. | TRBV11-2 | CASSLVRAVTYEQYF
. | TRBV4-2 | CASSQVHRTSGYTDTQYF
. | TRBV2 | CASSASLPYEQYF
few | TRBV7-3 | CASSWGMSNEQFF
. | TRBV5-1 | CASRDRGQGVIGYTF
. | TRBV19 | CASSSPLGRGRSHQPQHF
few | TRBV2 | CASSEASGELSYEQYF
. | TRBV6-6 | CASSPRDRDSYEQYF
. | TRBV7-6 | CASSLGRSYEQYF
. | TRBV7-9 | CASSLAGNGNEKLFF
. | TRBV19 | CASSIREVQDNYGYTF
. | TRBV6-5 | CASTSGQRIKTQYF
. | TRBV9 | CASSVDIRGGVDTQYF
. | TRBV5-1 | CASSRDRMNTEAFF
. | TRBV5-6 | CASSRGIPYGYTF
. | TRBV29-1 | CSFILAGTDEQYF
. | TRBV19 | CASSNPGTVRRGLSPEAFF
. | TRBV7-2 | CASSRSVGRGVNGELFF
. | TRBV28 | CASSNIRGAFF
. | TRBV30 | CAWSATRTTDTQYF
few | TRBV27 | CASSFRDSYNSPLHF
few | TRBV5-6 | CASSLGAGEQYF
. | TRBV4-1 | CASSQVGTASPSGANVLTF
. | TRBV5-6 | CASSFTGNNEKLFF
. | TRBV7-2 | CASKREAPSNQPQHF
. | TRBV18 | CASSTRGEKLFF
. | TRBV11-2 | CASSVAGETDTQYF
. | TRBV7-8 | CASSLEGVGQPQHF
. | TRBV4-3 | CASSQEHAGGYQETQYF
. | TRBV15 | CATSRDANEKLFF
. | TRBV4-1 | CASSQENGGGELFF
. | TRBV5-4 | CASSLGYEQYF
. | TRBV14 | CASSQGFGTSVPDTQYF
. | TRBV18 | CASSPGQGSYEQYF